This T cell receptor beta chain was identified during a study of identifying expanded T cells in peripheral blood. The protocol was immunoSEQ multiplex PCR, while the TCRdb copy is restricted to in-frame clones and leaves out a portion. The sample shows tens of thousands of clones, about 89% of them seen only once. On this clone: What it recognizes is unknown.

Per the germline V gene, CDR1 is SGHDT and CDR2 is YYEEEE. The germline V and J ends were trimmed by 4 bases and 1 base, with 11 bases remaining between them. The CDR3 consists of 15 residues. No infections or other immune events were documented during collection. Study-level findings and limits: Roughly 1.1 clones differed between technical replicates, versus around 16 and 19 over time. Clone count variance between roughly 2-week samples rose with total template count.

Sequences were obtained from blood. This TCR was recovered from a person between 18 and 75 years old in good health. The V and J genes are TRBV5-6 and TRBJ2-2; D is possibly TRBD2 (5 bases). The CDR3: CASSLGVGNTGELFF. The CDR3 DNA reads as TGTGCCAGCAGCCTGGGAGTCGGGAACACCGGGGAGCTGTTTTTT.